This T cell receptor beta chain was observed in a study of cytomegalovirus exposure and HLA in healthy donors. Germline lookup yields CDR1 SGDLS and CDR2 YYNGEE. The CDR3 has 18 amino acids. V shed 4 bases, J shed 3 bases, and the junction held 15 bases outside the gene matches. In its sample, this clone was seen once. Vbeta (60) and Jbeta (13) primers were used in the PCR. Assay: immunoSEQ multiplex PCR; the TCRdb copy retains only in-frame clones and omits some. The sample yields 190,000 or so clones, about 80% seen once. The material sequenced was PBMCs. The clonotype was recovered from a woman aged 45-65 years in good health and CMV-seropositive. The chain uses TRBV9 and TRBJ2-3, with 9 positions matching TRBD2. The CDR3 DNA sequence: TGTGCCAGCAGCCCCCGGTGGGGCGGGGGGGCCGGGACAGATACGCAGTATTTT. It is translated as CASSPRWGGGAGTDTQYF.